This T cell receptor (beta chain) was found in a study of OX40 agonist ivuxolimab in advanced cancers. Context from the whole study: The costimulatory receptor OX40 (CD134) was targeted by ivuxolimab, a fully human IgG2 agonistic monoclonal antibody. Intravenous ivuxolimab was administered to patients every 2 weeks at six dose levels: 0.01, 0.1, 0.3, 1.5, 3 and 10 mg/kg. Among the 50 to 55 dose-escalation patients, about 19 had hepatocellular carcinoma, roughly 15 melanoma, 9 renal cell carcinoma and 9 head and neck cancer. In the dose-escalation cohort, 75% to 85% of patients were male, and the mean age was roughly 56 years with a range of about 23 to 79. Prior anti-PD-1, anti-PD-L1 or anti-CTLA-4 therapy was permitted, and checkpoint inhibitors had been received by about 44% of dose-escalation patients. Partial responses occurred in three dose-escalation patients, of whom one had hepatocellular carcinoma and two had cutaneous melanoma. The paper reports the monotherapy dose-escalation portion (N of about 56 patients) of the phase I ivuxolimab trial. The purpose of peripheral TCRbeta sequencing was to test whether ivuxolimab changed TCR sequence diversity and led to clonal T-cell expansion. Results and caveats for the whole study, not just this receptor: On average, CD8+ T cells showed more expanded clones than CD4+ T cells after ivuxolimab. Clonal expansion of both CD4+ and CD8+ blood T cells was observed from baseline to week 6 at doses 0.1 to 3.0 mg/kg. In the 0.1-3.0 mg/kg groups, partial responders had among the lowest normalized peripheral clonal expansion, particularly in CD8+ T cells. Which antigens the clonally expanded peripheral T cells were specific for was not determined. Low levels of normalized T-cell clonal expansion were also seen in some patients who did not respond.

The CDR3 sequence holds 14 residues, the cysteine and phenylalanine included. Only the CDR3 DNA is retained, 42 bases long and in frame from the first base. For this chain, trimming is 5 bases at the V end and 0 bases at the J end, and the number of junction bases without a gene match is 5. CDR1 SGHDT and CDR2 YYEEEE are derived from the germline V gene. For sequencing of the TCRbeta CDR3 region, genomic DNA was extracted from the sorted cells. The immunoSEQ Assay was used to sequence the TCRbeta CDR3 regions. TCRdb took this table from immuneACCESS and kept in-frame rearrangements with V and J called. Such tables lack part of the clones; where checked against another copy, unresolved V genes explain under half of the gap, and the rest is unexplained. The sample table lists fewer than 65,000 clones, 70% to 90% of them with a count of one. About 5% of the sample belongs to the ten largest clones. For this clone: Its antigen has not been determined. Nothing much larger sits one base from this clone, and base qualities are not available.

Patients with a history of autoimmune disease or receiving systemic immunosuppression were excluded from the trial. Peripheral blood for TCR sequencing was collected from all dose cohorts at baseline, on cycle 4 day 1, and on cycle 7 day 1. Samples came from an open-label, multicenter, first-in-human phase I dose-escalation trial of ivuxolimab. Adults with locally advanced or metastatic head and neck squamous cell, hepatocellular, melanoma or renal cell carcinoma were enrolled in the trial. CD4+ and CD8+ T cells were sorted separately from peripheral blood before TCR sequencing. The clonotype originates from an adult with an advanced solid tumor such as melanoma, head and neck, liver or kidney cancer. The sample consisted of CD4+ or CD8+ T cells sorted from blood, taken in a trial of the OX40 agonist ivuxolimab. In this chain, TRBV5-6 is recombined with TRBJ2-7; TRBD2 aligns with 7 central bases. The DNA sequence is TGTGCCAGCAGGCGGGGCGGGAGCTCCTACGAGCAGTACTTC. Its translation reads: CASRRGGSSYEQYF.